This note documents a single T cell receptor (beta chain) sequence. This sample is part of a study of T cells in tuberculosis. TCRdb's table, derived via immunoSEQ multiplex PCR, lists solely in-frame clones and lacks some. Here the sample spans fewer than 35,000 clones, roughly 94% being singletons. The V gene's germline CDR1 is SGHRS and CDR2 YFSETQ. The J segment lost 0 bases and the V segment lost 4 bases, leaving 7 bases of the junction unmatched. CDR3 size: 16 residues. This rearrangement joins TRBV5-1 to TRBJ2-1; 7 bases agree with TRBD1. The receptor comes from a donor between 10 and 35 years old with latent tuberculosis or without tuberculosis infection. Sequences were obtained from PBMCs. The CDR3 DNA reads as TGCGCCAGCAGCCTCGGGACAGTCAGCTCCTACAATGAGCAGTTCTTC. Protein: CASSLGTVSSYNEQFF.